This is a list of T cell receptor beta chains from one sample in a study of T cells and copy number aberrations in small-cell lung cancer. Only in-frame clones appear in the TCRdb table, and some are missing; sequencing was by immunoSEQ multiplex PCR. The repertoire holds over 2,000 clones, 75% to 85% seen once, with approximately 9% in the top ten. The sample consisted of normal tissue next to the tumor. All receptors derive from a woman aged 55-70 years with small cell lung cancer. Each CDR3 is given with its conserved first and last residue. The order of the fields is clone size, J gene, V gene, D gene, CDR3 DNA, CDR3 protein. The D gene is left open where the match is weak. For some rows the clone size is stated as once, few or many, or as a class when expanded; others skip it.

clone size: once; J gene: TRBJ2-2; V gene: TRBV5-4; D gene: NA; CDR3 DNA: TGTGCCAGCAGCTTGGCGGTCGGGAACACCGGGGAGCTGTTTTTT; CDR3 protein: CASSLAVGNTGELFF
clone size: NA; J gene: TRBJ1-2; V gene: TRBV7-9; D gene: NA; CDR3 DNA: TGTGCCAGCAGCTTAGCGACGGGGAACTATGGCTACACCTTC; CDR3 protein: CASSLATGNYGYTF
clone size: once; J gene: TRBJ2-3; V gene: TRBV12-5; D gene: TRBD1; CDR3 DNA: TGTGCTAGTGGTTTGACAGGGGGGACAGATACGCAGTATTTT; CDR3 protein: CASGLTGGTDTQYF
clone size: NA; J gene: TRBJ2-5; V gene: TRBV4-2; D gene: TRBD2; CDR3 DNA: TGTGCCAGCAGCCCAGGGACTAGCGGGGTTCACGAGACCCAGTACTTC; CDR3 protein: CASSPGTSGVHETQYF
clone size: once; J gene: TRBJ1-5; V gene: TRBV30; D gene: NA; CDR3 DNA: TGTGCCTGGAGTGGGGGATTATCGGGGGCGGATCAGCCCCAGCATTTT; CDR3 protein: CAWSGGLSGADQPQHF
clone size: NA; J gene: TRBJ1-1; V gene: TRBV14; D gene: TRBD1; CDR3 DNA: TGTGCCAGCAGCCGGGACAGGGTTGTTGATCGCACTGAAGCTTTCTTT; CDR3 protein: CASSRDRVVDRTEAFF
clone size: NA; J gene: TRBJ1-4; V gene: TRBV5-1; D gene: NA; CDR3 DNA: TGCGCCAGCAGCTTTGGGGCCAGCCGGACTAATGAAAAACTGTTTTTT; CDR3 protein: CASSFGASRTNEKLFF
clone size: NA; J gene: TRBJ1-2; V gene: TRBV16; D gene: NA; CDR3 DNA: TGTGCCAGCAGCCAATCGCCGAATGATGGCTACACCTTC; CDR3 protein: CASSQSPNDGYTF
clone size: NA; J gene: TRBJ2-7; V gene: TRBV19; D gene: NA; CDR3 DNA: TGTGCCAGTAGTAGCCCGACGGCTACCTACGAGCAGTACTTC; CDR3 protein: CASSSPTATYEQYF
clone size: NA; J gene: TRBJ2-7; V gene: TRBV30; D gene: NA; CDR3 DNA: TGTGCCTGGAACGGCCTGACAGACGAGCAGTACTTC; CDR3 protein: CAWNGLTDEQYF
clone size: NA; J gene: TRBJ2-5; V gene: TRBV19; D gene: TRBD2; CDR3 DNA: TGTGCCAGTAGTCGGACGGGACTAGCGCCGCGGGAGACCCAGTACTTC; CDR3 protein: CASSRTGLAPRETQYF
clone size: few; J gene: TRBJ1-1; V gene: TRBV4-1; D gene: TRBD1; CDR3 DNA: TGCGCCAGCAGCCGATGGACAGGGGACACTGAAGCTTTCTTT; CDR3 protein: CASSRWTGDTEAFF
clone size: NA; J gene: TRBJ1-3; V gene: TRBV28; D gene: NA; CDR3 DNA: TGTGCCAGCACAGGGCCTAGCTCTGGAAACACCATATATTTT; CDR3 protein: CASTGPSSGNTIYF
clone size: NA; J gene: TRBJ1-2; V gene: TRBV28; D gene: TRBD1; CDR3 DNA: TGTGCCAGCAGTCTCGGGACAGAGTATGGCTACACCTTC; CDR3 protein: CASSLGTEYGYTF
clone size: once; J gene: TRBJ2-6; V gene: TRBV9; D gene: TRBD2; CDR3 DNA: TGTGCCAGCAGCCCCCTAGCGGGCTTCTCCTCTGGGGCCAACGTCCTGACTTTC; CDR3 protein: CASSPLAGFSSGANVLTF
clone size: NA; J gene: TRBJ2-5; V gene: TRBV29-1; D gene: NA; CDR3 DNA: TGCAGCGTTGGGGAAGGGACCTACCAAGAGACCCAGTACTTC; CDR3 protein: CSVGEGTYQETQYF
clone size: NA; J gene: TRBJ1-2; V gene: TRBV29-1; D gene: NA; CDR3 DNA: TGCAGCGTTGACGTACCCCGTATCGAGTATTCTGGCTACACCTTC; CDR3 protein: CSVDVPRIEYSGYTF
clone size: once; J gene: TRBJ1-3; V gene: TRBV7-2; D gene: NA; CDR3 DNA: TGTGCCAGCAGCTCGCAGGGCGCTAGCTCTGGAAACACCATATATTTT; CDR3 protein: CASSSQGASSGNTIYF
clone size: NA; J gene: TRBJ2-7; V gene: TRBV7-9; D gene: NA; CDR3 DNA: TGTGCCAGCAGCTCCGGGGGTCAAGGGGGGGTAGAGCAGTACTTC; CDR3 protein: CASSSGGQGGVEQYF
clone size: NA; J gene: TRBJ2-5; V gene: TRBV28; D gene: TRBD1; CDR3 DNA: TGTGCCAGCAGCTCCGGGACAGGGATTGGAGAGACCCAGTACTTC; CDR3 protein: CASSSGTGIGETQYF
clone size: NA; J gene: TRBJ2-7; V gene: TRBV7-8; D gene: NA; CDR3 DNA: TGTGCCAGCAGCTTAGACCTCCGGGACGAGCAGTACTTC; CDR3 protein: CASSLDLRDEQYF
clone size: NA; J gene: TRBJ1-4; V gene: TRBV6-1; D gene: NA; CDR3 DNA: TGTGCCAGCAGTGAATTGGGGGAAAAACTGTTTTTT; CDR3 protein: CASSELGEKLFF
clone size: once; J gene: TRBJ1-2; V gene: TRBV7-9; D gene: TRBD1; CDR3 DNA: TGTGCCAGCAGCTGGGACAGCGGCTATGGCTACACCTTC; CDR3 protein: CASSWDSGYGYTF
clone size: NA; J gene: TRBJ2-2; V gene: TRBV30; D gene: NA; CDR3 DNA: TGTGCCTGGAGCCTTCGCAGCACCGGGGAGCTGTTTTTT; CDR3 protein: CAWSLRSTGELFF
clone size: NA; J gene: TRBJ1-5; V gene: TRBV6-6; D gene: NA; CDR3 DNA: TGTGCCAGCACCTCGGACAATGGAAATCAGCCCCAGCATTTT; CDR3 protein: CASTSDNGNQPQHF
clone size: NA; J gene: TRBJ2-3; V gene: TRBV10-3; D gene: NA; CDR3 DNA: TGTGCCATCAGTGATTACGAGACAGATACGCAGTATTTT; CDR3 protein: CAISDYETDTQYF
clone size: NA; J gene: TRBJ2-1; V gene: TRBV7-2; D gene: NA; CDR3 DNA: TGTGCCACTAAAGGGGTGGGTACGACCAATGAGCAGTTCTTC; CDR3 protein: CATKGVGTTNEQFF
clone size: NA; J gene: TRBJ1-4; V gene: TRBV7-9; D gene: TRBD1; CDR3 DNA: TGTGCCAGCAGCGCCGGGACAGGGAGTGAAAAACTGTTTTTT; CDR3 protein: CASSAGTGSEKLFF
clone size: NA; J gene: TRBJ1-1; V gene: TRBV7-9; D gene: NA; CDR3 DNA: TGTGCCAGCAGACCAGGGAGGGACACTGAAGCTTTCTTT; CDR3 protein: CASRPGRDTEAFF
clone size: NA; J gene: TRBJ1-2; V gene: TRBV6-5; D gene: NA; CDR3 DNA: TGTGCCAGCACTAACAGTCATGGCTACACCTTC; CDR3 protein: CASTNSHGYTF
clone size: NA; J gene: TRBJ1-5; V gene: TRBV5-8; D gene: TRBD1; CDR3 DNA: TGTGCCAGCAGCTTGGCCCCGAGTCAGGGGGTTTTT; CDR3 protein: CASSLAPSQGVF
clone size: NA; J gene: TRBJ2-7; V gene: TRBV6-1; D gene: TRBD2; CDR3 DNA: TGTGCCAGCAGGGAACTGACTAGCTCGGGGGAGCAGTACTTC; CDR3 protein: CASRELTSSGEQYF
clone size: NA; J gene: TRBJ2-3; V gene: TRBV4-1; D gene: NA; CDR3 DNA: TGCGCCAGTAGCCAAAGAGCGAGAAGCACAGATACGCAGTATTTT; CDR3 protein: CASSQRARSTDTQYF
clone size: NA; J gene: TRBJ2-1; V gene: TRBV29-1; D gene: TRBD2; CDR3 DNA: TGCAGCGTTGAAGTGGCTAGCGGGAGGCTTGGGCAGTTCTTC; CDR3 protein: CSVEVASGRLGQFF
clone size: few; J gene: TRBJ1-6; V gene: TRBV6-5; D gene: NA; CDR3 DNA: TGTGCCAGCAGTTACTCGAGTTCATTCTATAATTCACCCCTCCACTTT; CDR3 protein: CASSYSSSFYNSPLHF
clone size: NA; J gene: TRBJ2-3; V gene: TRBV5-5; D gene: TRBD1; CDR3 DNA: TGTGCCAGCAGCTTACAGACAGGGGGCTCAGATACGCAGTATTTT; CDR3 protein: CASSLQTGGSDTQYF
clone size: NA; J gene: TRBJ1-1; V gene: TRBV11-2; D gene: NA; CDR3 DNA: TGTGCCAGCAGCTTAGATCAGATAAACACTGAAGCTTTCTTT; CDR3 protein: CASSLDQINTEAFF
clone size: NA; J gene: TRBJ2-2; V gene: TRBV12-5; D gene: NA; CDR3 DNA: TGTGCTAGTGGCAGGGAGTTCACCGGGGAGCTGTTTTTT; CDR3 protein: CASGREFTGELFF
clone size: NA; J gene: TRBJ1-1; V gene: TRBV7-7; D gene: NA; CDR3 DNA: TGTGCCAGCAACGCGGACAGGAACACTGAAGCTTTCTTT; CDR3 protein: CASNADRNTEAFF
clone size: NA; J gene: TRBJ2-7; V gene: TRBV2; D gene: TRBD2; CDR3 DNA: TGTGCCAGCAGTGAGCCTAGCGGGGCTTCCTACGAGCAGTACTTC; CDR3 protein: CASSEPSGASYEQYF
clone size: few; J gene: TRBJ1-1; V gene: TRBV9; D gene: NA; CDR3 DNA: TGTGCCAGCAGCGTAGACCAGACCACTGAAGCTTTCTTT; CDR3 protein: CASSVDQTTEAFF
clone size: once; J gene: TRBJ1-1; V gene: TRBV27; D gene: NA; CDR3 DNA: TGTGCCAGCAGTTTATCCCCGAACACTGAAGCTTTCTTT; CDR3 protein: CASSLSPNTEAFF
clone size: NA; J gene: TRBJ1-1; V gene: TRBV29-1; D gene: TRBD1; CDR3 DNA: TGCAGCGCCCTACCCGACAGGGGTTTGAACACTGAAGCTTTCTTT; CDR3 protein: CSALPDRGLNTEAFF
clone size: NA; J gene: TRBJ2-2; V gene: TRBV18; D gene: TRBD1; CDR3 DNA: TGTGCCAGCTCACCTTCCGGGACAGGGAACACCGGGGAGCTGTTTTTT; CDR3 protein: CASSPSGTGNTGELFF
clone size: NA; J gene: TRBJ2-7; V gene: TRBV6-5; D gene: TRBD1; CDR3 DNA: TGTGCCAGCAGTCCAATTGGACAGGAGAACTACGAGCAGTACTTC; CDR3 protein: CASSPIGQENYEQYF
clone size: NA; J gene: TRBJ2-2; V gene: TRBV7-3; D gene: NA; CDR3 DNA: TGTGCCAGCAGCCCCGGTTCGGGGGAGCTGTTTTTT; CDR3 protein: CASSPGSGELFF
clone size: NA; J gene: TRBJ1-1; V gene: TRBV7-9; D gene: TRBD1; CDR3 DNA: TGTGCCAGCAGCTTAGGGGACAGCAGGACTGAAGCTTTCTTT; CDR3 protein: CASSLGDSRTEAFF
clone size: NA; J gene: TRBJ1-5; V gene: TRBV28; D gene: NA; CDR3 DNA: TGTGCCAGCAGTTTAATCCAGGGTCAGCCCCAGCATTTT; CDR3 protein: CASSLIQGQPQHF
clone size: NA; J gene: TRBJ2-2; V gene: TRBV5-6; D gene: NA; CDR3 DNA: TGTGCCAGCAGCCTAAAAGAGGAGAGAAGTACCGGGGAGCTGTTTTTT; CDR3 protein: CASSLKEERSTGELFF
clone size: NA; J gene: TRBJ1-5; V gene: TRBV9; D gene: NA; CDR3 DNA: TGTGCCAGCAGCCCCAGGGGTCCTCATCAAGATCAGCCCCAGCATTTT; CDR3 protein: CASSPRGPHQDQPQHF
clone size: once; J gene: TRBJ2-5; V gene: TRBV18; D gene: NA; CDR3 DNA: TGTGCCAGCTCACCCTCGTGGATGGATACCCAGTACTTC; CDR3 protein: CASSPSWMDTQYF
clone size: NA; J gene: TRBJ2-2; V gene: TRBV18; D gene: TRBD2; CDR3 DNA: TGTGCCAGCTCACCACCGACAGCGGGGGGGATAAACACCGGGGAGCTGTTTTTT; CDR3 protein: CASSPPTAGGINTGELFF
clone size: NA; J gene: TRBJ2-1; V gene: TRBV30; D gene: TRBD2; CDR3 DNA: TGTGCCTGGAGTGTGGGACTAGCGGGAGTTGGTAATGAGCAGTTCTTC; CDR3 protein: CAWSVGLAGVGNEQFF
clone size: NA; J gene: TRBJ1-5; V gene: TRBV6-1; D gene: NA; CDR3 DNA: TGTGCCAGCAGTGAAGTAGGAAATCAGCCCCAGCATTTT; CDR3 protein: CASSEVGNQPQHF